One and the same sample provided the 27 T cell receptor beta chains below, sequenced in a study of identical twins. TCRdb itself ran the 5' RACE reads through MiXCR, one entry per CDR3 protein. The data hold 600,000 to 700,000 distinct CDR3 sequences, with 21% observed a single time. These data were likewise used in another study, on T cells expressing NK-cell markers.

Sequencing was done on a sample of PBMCs. The receptors stem from a woman younger than 30 in good health.

This clonotype turned up a few times. This chain uses TRBV29-1 with TRBJ2-1; D remains unclear. From germline, CDR1 is SQVTM and CDR2 ANQGSEA. With 4 bases removed from V and 5 bases from J, the gap between germline ends came to 12 bases. This CDR3 region has 13 residues. This chain's CDR3 is CSVARPQDNEQFF. In DNA, the CDR3 is TGCAGCGTTGCACGGCCCCAAGACAATGAGCAGTTCTTC.

This clonotype has more than one count but fewer than ten. The V and J genes are TRBV7-9 and TRBJ2-7; 15 bases agree with TRBD2. J was trimmed by 6 bases and V by 5 bases; bases with no gene match: 5. The CDR3 is 15 residues long. Germline assignment: CDR1 SEHNR and CDR2 FQNEAQ (reference sequence). This chain's CDR3 is CASSPGLAGGLEQYF. CDR3 DNA: TGTGCCAGCAGCCCCGGACTAGCGGGGGGGCTCGAGCAGTACTTC.

This chain links TRBV7-2 with TRBJ2-3, with 15 bases aligning to TRBD2. Germline trimming cut 8 bases from V and 2 bases from J; bases unmatched to any gene: 5. Looked up from germline, CDR1 is SGHTA and CDR2 is FQGNSA. The CDR3 consists of 16 residues. The CDR3 sequence is CASGRTSGGATDTQYF. In nucleotides, the CDR3 is TGTGCCAGCGGAAGGACTAGCGGGGGGGCCACAGATACGCAGTATTTT.

This sequence joins TRBV11-3 and TRBJ2-5; 8 bases are a match to TRBD2. The V segment lost 3 bases and the J segment 4 bases; nucleotides outside the gene matches: 7. Germline CDR1 SGHNT, CDR2 YENEEA. This CDR3 is built from 15 residues. CDR3 DNA: TGTGCCAGCAGCTTTAGAGGCGGGGGGAGAGAGACCCAGTACTTC. Translation gives CASSFRGGGRETQYF.

The chain joins TRBV12-3 or TRBV12-4 to TRBJ2-7, with unresolved D. Trimming shortened V by 0 bases and J by 0 bases, and 6 bases separated the two germline ends. The CDR3 is made up of 14 amino acids. CDR3 sequence reads: CASSLASTSYEQYF. CDR3 sequence (DNA): TGTGCCAGCAGTTTAGCCAGTACCTCCTACGAGCAGTACTTC.

This clonotype appeared many times. The chain carries TRBV12-3 or TRBV12-4 and TRBJ1-2; D gene ambiguous. CDR3 length equals 15 residues. Trimming left V 6 bases short and J 8 bases short, with 22 bases between. CDR3 nucleotides: TGTGCCAGCAGCCTGGACCCATCCCCGGTAGGGGGCTACACCTTC. It yields the protein CASSLDPSPVGGYTF.

The chain is built from TRBV10-3 and TRBJ2-3; weak D call: TRBD2 (6 bases). The V and J ends lost 8 bases and 4 bases respectively, with 7 bases between them. The CDR3 sequence is 11 residues long. The germline CDR1 and CDR2 sequences are ENHRY and SYGVKD. CDR3 loop: CAIGGSDTQYF. For the CDR3, the DNA is TGTGCCATCGGGGGGTCAGATACGCAGTATTTT.

This chain connects TRBV12-3 or TRBV12-4 to TRBJ2-1; D not certain. V was pared by 2 bases and J by 7 bases, with 9 bases between. This CDR3 spans 13 amino acids. Written as DNA, the CDR3 is TGTGCCAGCAGTTTAATCCTTTGGAATGAGCAGTTCTTC. Protein: CASSLILWNEQFF.

This clonotype was picked up a small number of times. The chain employs TRBV5-1 and TRBJ2-3; 10 nucleotides agree with TRBD1. The CDR3 totals 15 residues. Germline assignment: CDR1 SGHRS and CDR2 YFSETQ. Trimming removed 5 bases from V and 2 bases from J; junction bases left unmatched: 5. CDR3 residues: CASRYGTGVTDTQYF. DNA for the CDR3: TGCGCCAGCAGATACGGGACAGGGGTCACAGATACGCAGTATTTT.

The CDR3 DNA is TGTGCCTGGAGTCTCGGCGGGAGCTACGAGCAGTACTTC. This codes for CAWSLGGSYEQYF. The chain couples TRBV30 to TRBJ2-7, with 7 nucleotides matching TRBD2. The CDR3 is made up of 13 amino acids. Germline CDR1 is GTSNPN and CDR2 is SVGIG (reference sequence). J lost 3 bases, V lost 2 bases, and 4 bases had no gene match.

This clonotype was picked up a small number of times. The V gene is TRBV9, the J gene TRBJ1-6, with D possibly matching TRBD1 (5 bases). The CDR3 loop spans 14 amino acids. Germline assignment: CDR1 SGDLS and CDR2 YYNGEE. V lost 3 bases to trimming and J lost 8 bases, with 12 bases between them. CDR3 in DNA: TGTGCCAGCAGCGAGGGGCGCAGGGATTCACCCCTCCACTTT. Amino acids: CASSEGRRDSPLHF.

The gene calls are TRBV5-6 and TRBJ2-1; D may be TRBD2 (6 bases). CDR1 SGHDT and CDR2 YYEEEE come from the germline V gene. The CDR3 runs to 14 residues. V was shortened by 2 bases and J by 5 bases, with 11 bases between the two germline ends. The CDR3 loop reads CASSFTTSHNEQFF. The DNA of the CDR3 is TGTGCCAGCAGCTTTACCACTAGCCACAATGAGCAGTTCTTC.

V and J are TRBV5-1 and TRBJ2-1; no definite D call. Trimming stripped 3 bases from V and 8 bases from J, with 12 bases between. Germline CDR1 reads SGHRS; CDR2 reads YFSETQ. The CDR3 contains 13 residues. The CDR3 DNA reads as TGCGCCAGCAGCTCCGGCGTTAGGGATGAGCAGTTCTTC. Translated, it gives CASSSGVRDEQFF.

V usage is TRBV12-3 or TRBV12-4 and J usage is TRBJ2-1, with 10 bases that match TRBD2. Germline trimming cut 4 bases from V and 5 bases from J; bases unmatched to any gene: 11. This CDR3 has 17 amino acids. CDR3 protein: CASSSRLTSGTHNEQFF. Written as DNA, the CDR3 is TGTGCCAGCAGTTCACGCCTAACTAGCGGGACCCACAATGAGCAGTTCTTC.

This clonotype was picked up many times. V is TRBV20-1 and J is TRBJ2-7, with D possibly being TRBD2 (7 bases). CDR3 length: 12 residues. Germline lookup yields CDR1 DFQATT and CDR2 SNEGSKA (reference sequence). For the CDR3, the DNA is TGCGGAGGCCTACAGGGTAGCGGGGAGCAGTACTTC. Amino acid sequence: CGGLQGSGEQYF.

This clonotype has a handful of counts. The rearrangement joins TRBV6-5 to TRBJ2-1, with a possible D match to TRBD2 (6 bases). Germline V lookup: CDR1 MNHEY, CDR2 SVGAGI. V gave up 0 bases and J gave up 0 bases, with 12 bases separating them. The CDR3 has 17 residues. The CDR3 protein is CASSYSIGGRSYNEQFF. In DNA, the CDR3 is TGTGCCAGCAGTTACTCAATCGGGGGACGCTCCTACAATGAGCAGTTCTTC.

This clonotype was counted many times. CDR3 in DNA: TGTGCCAGCAACACGGGACTAGCGGGGGGGCGTGAGCAGTTCTTC. Its protein is CASNTGLAGGREQFF. This chain connects TRBV7-9 to TRBJ2-1, with 16 bases aligning to TRBD2. After removal of 7 bases from V and 9 bases from J, the junction contained 6 bases not matched to a gene. CDR1 SEHNR and CDR2 FQNEAQ come from the germline V gene (reference sequence). The CDR3 contains 15 residues.

This clonotype was seen a few times. The chain is built from TRBV10-3 and TRBJ1-1; 7 bases match TRBD1. V was clipped by 7 bases and J by 0 bases; unmatched bases: 5. Germline CDR1 is ENHRY and CDR2 is SYGVKD. This CDR3 is 14 amino acids long. The CDR3 DNA follows: TGTGCCATCACCGGGACAGCGATGAACACTGAAGCTTTCTTT. Translation gives CAITGTAMNTEAFF.

This clonotype turned up a few times. The chain couples TRBV7-2 to TRBJ2-3; possibly TRBD1 for D (5 bases). The CDR3 runs 14 residues. The V gene lost 5 bases and the J gene lost 3 bases, with 12 bases spanning the gap. CDR1 is SGHTA and CDR2 is FQGNSA in the germline V gene. CDR3 residues: CASSRGAETDTQYF. The CDR3 DNA reads as TGTGCCAGCAGCCGTGGGGCGGAGACAGATACGCAGTATTTT.

A remark on this clonotype: A read error is likely, as this CDR3 ends without the conserved phenylalanine or tryptophan. The J gene is TRBJ2-3, the V gene TRBV7-9; no definite D call. This CDR3 contains 12 residues. Germline-derived CDR1 and CDR2 are SEHNR and FQNEAQ (reference sequence). In DNA form, the CDR3 reads TGTGCCAGCTGCTTCGGTACTGATACGCAGTATATT. It specifies CASCFGTDTQYI.

Only a few counts were recorded for this clonotype. The chain carries TRBV2 and TRBJ2-7, with TRBD1 identical over 10 bases. V gave up 3 bases and J gave up 2 bases; unmatched junction bases: 1. This CDR3 has 14 amino acids. Germline V lookup: CDR1 SNHLY, CDR2 FYNNEI. The CDR3 sequence: CASSEGQGTYEQYF. CDR3 DNA sequence: TGTGCCAGCAGTGAGGGACAGGGGACCTACGAGCAGTACTTC.

This clonotype was counted between two and nine times. This chain uses TRBV10-3 with TRBJ2-3; D uncertain. V was shortened by 5 bases and J by 7 bases, with 7 bases between the two germline ends. This CDR3 contains 11 residues. In germline, CDR1 is ENHRY, CDR2 SYGVKD. CDR3 region: CAISSNNTQYF. In DNA, the CDR3 is TGTGCCATCAGTTCAAATAATACGCAGTATTTT.

This clonotype has at least ten counts. The chain joins TRBV7-9 to TRBJ2-7; D gene ambiguous. The V end lost 2 bases, the J end lost 6 bases, and 14 bases lay between the germline ends. The CDR3 extends over 14 amino acids. Germline CDR1 is SEHNR and CDR2 is FQNEAQ (reference sequence). In DNA form, the CDR3 reads TGTGCCAGCAGCTTAAACTGGCCGCCGGGCGAGCAGTACTTC. This gives the protein CASSLNWPPGEQYF.

This clonotype has just a few counts. The chain joins TRBV20-1 to TRBJ1-1, with 8 bases lining up with TRBD1. The germline V gene has CDR1 DFQATT and CDR2 SNEGSKA (reference sequence). This CDR3 contains 15 residues. The V gene end was trimmed by 6 bases and the J gene end by 0 bases; junction bases not matched to a gene: 9. The CDR3 DNA reads TGCAGTGCCTTTGACAGGGGTCTATTGAACACTGAAGCTTTCTTT. It encodes CSAFDRGLLNTEAFF.

In this sample, this clonotype turned up many times. CDR3 loop: CASSLLPQGMNTEAFF. The CDR3 coding sequence is TGTGCCAGCAGCTTATTGCCACAGGGGATGAACACTGAAGCTTTCTTT. The chain recombines TRBV7-2 with TRBJ1-1, with 7 bases matching TRBD1. CDR1 and CDR2 from the germline V gene are SGHTA and FQGNSA. CDR3 length equals 16 residues. Losses at the gene ends were 2 bases for V and 0 bases for J; bases not matched to a gene: 6. The whole variable domain, remainder taken from reference TRBV7-2 and TRBJ1-1, is GAGVSQSPSNKVTEKGKDVELRCDPISGHTALYWYRQSLGQGLEFLIYFQGNSAPDKSGLPSDRFSAERTGGSVSTLTIQRTQQEDSAVYLCASSLLPQGMNTEAFFGQGTRLTVV.

This clonotype was observed a handful of times. The rearrangement uses TRBV6-1 and TRBJ2-7, with 8 bases aligning to TRBD2. The CDR3 runs to 15 residues. The germline CDR1 and CDR2 sequences are MNHNS and SASEGT. J was trimmed by 1 base and V by 6 bases; bases with no gene match: 8. The CDR3 DNA follows: TGTGCCAGCAGAGGGAGCGGGAGAAAATCCTACGAGCAGTACTTC. The encoded protein is CASRGSGRKSYEQYF.

This clonotype was recorded at least ten times. This chain joins TRBV12-3 or TRBV12-4 and TRBJ2-4; the D gene is possibly TRBD2 (6 bases). The ends were cut back, 4 bases at V and 0 bases at J, with 19 bases in the middle. The CDR3 length is 18 residues. In DNA, the CDR3 is TGTGCCAGCAGTTCAGGGCGGGGACCGCTTTTAGCCAAAAACATTCAGTACTTC. Protein: CASSSGRGPLLAKNIQYF.